One and the same sample provided the 21 T cell receptor beta chains below, sequenced in a study of blood T cell repertoires in COVID-19. Produced via immunoSEQ multiplex PCR; TCRdb's table is partial and in-frame only. Among over 120,000 clones, roughly three quarters were seen once, and the ten largest hold around 6%. Sequencing input: PBMCs or T cells enriched from blood (not recorded which). These receptor sequences come from a woman aged 50 to 65 who had recovered from COVID-19.

The chain uses TRBV6-5 and TRBJ2-7; TRBD1 matches 9 bases. Trimming took 11 bases from V and 2 from J; bases not matched to a gene: 4. The CDR3 spans 12 residues. Germline values: CDR1 MNHEY, CDR2 SVGAGI. CDR3 DNA: TGTGCCGGCGGACAGGGGACCTACGAGCAGTACTTC. Encoded protein: CAGGQGTYEQYF.

The chain carries TRBV14 and TRBJ1-1; D ambiguous. Germline lookup yields CDR1 SGHDN and CDR2 FVKESK. The CDR3 contains 14 residues. Trimming cost V 7 bases and J 1 base, with 13 bases left between them. The CDR3 protein is CASTLMRGNTEAFF. The CDR3 bases are TGTGCCAGCACTCTTATGCGGGGGAACACTGAAGCTTTCTTT.

V gene TRBV3-1 (or the pseudogene TRBV3-2) combines with J gene TRBJ2-7; D remains unclear. The germline CDR1 and CDR2 sequences are LGHDT and YNNKEL (reference sequence). The CDR3 runs 15 residues. Trimming removed 0 bases at V and 0 bases at J, with 9 bases between. The CDR3 loop reads CASSQEAVSSYEQYF. The CDR3 DNA reads as TGTGCCAGCAGCCAAGAGGCGGTGAGCTCCTACGAGCAGTACTTC.

This clone has a handful of counts. The J gene is TRBJ1-2, the V gene TRBV14, with D unresolved. The ends were cut back, 1 base at V and 6 bases at J, with 9 bases in the middle. The CDR3 spans 13 residues. The germline CDR1 and CDR2 sequences are SGHDN and FVKESK. The CDR3 here is CASSQAGIHGYTF. As DNA, the CDR3 is TGTGCCAGCAGCCAAGCGGGGATCCATGGCTACACCTTC.

This chain uses TRBV30 with TRBJ1-2; no clear D. Per germline, CDR1 GTSNPN and CDR2 SVGIG (reference sequence). The ends were cut back, 5 bases at V and 3 bases at J, with 10 bases in the middle. The CDR3 has 12 amino acids. CDR3 protein: CAWREGYYGYTF. CDR3 bases: TGTGCCTGGCGGGAGGGATACTATGGCTACACCTTC. Based on the CDR3 plus reference TRBV30 and TRBJ1-2, the full variable domain is SQTIHQWPATLVQPVGSPLSLECTVEGTSNPNLYWYRQAAGRGLQLLFYSVGIGQISSEVPQNLSASRPQDRQFILSSKKLLLSDSGFYLCAWREGYYGYTFGSGTRLTVV.

The count of this clone is one. The rearrangement joins TRBV27 to TRBJ1-2; D may be TRBD1 (5 bases). CDR1 and CDR2 (germline): MNHEY, SMNVEV (reference sequence). The CDR3 runs to 13 residues. The ends were cut back, 6 bases at V and 8 bases at J, with 16 bases in the middle. The CDR3 is CASRPYHQGGYTF. The CDR3 DNA follows: TGTGCCAGCAGGCCGTACCACCAGGGAGGCTACACCTTC.

V and J are TRBV5-1 and TRBJ2-5; a possible D gene is TRBD1 (5 bases). This CDR3 spans 14 amino acids. CDR1 and CDR2 (germline): SGHRS, YFSETQ. Trimming cost V 0 bases and J 2 bases, with 8 bases left between them. The chain's CDR3 is CASSLGGSQETQYF. DNA for the CDR3: TGCGCCAGCAGCTTGGGGGGCAGTCAAGAGACCCAGTACTTC.

CDR3 bases: TGTGCCACCAGTGATCTCCCAGGGGACAATGAGCAGTTCTTC. Encoded protein: CATSDLPGDNEQFF. The chain joins TRBV24-1 to TRBJ2-1; tentative D call: TRBD1 (6 bases). Trimming removed 3 bases at V and 5 bases at J, with 10 bases between. The CDR3 is 14 residues long. Looked up from germline, CDR1 is KGHDR and CDR2 is SFDVKD.

The J gene is TRBJ1-2, the V gene TRBV29-1; D may be TRBD1 (6 bases). The CDR3 runs 13 residues. Trimming removed 3 bases from V and 6 bases from J, with 14 bases in between. CDR1 is SQVTM and CDR2 is ANQGSEA in the germline V gene. CDR3 DNA sequence: TGCAGCGTTGAGACAGGAGATAAGGATGGCTACACCTTC. This translates into CSVETGDKDGYTF.

J is TRBJ1-1 and V is TRBV6-4; 8 bases line up with TRBD1. The ends lost 3 bases at V and 1 base at J; junction bases unmatched: 4. The CDR3 contains 15 residues. Germline assignment: CDR1 MRHNA and CDR2 SNTAGT. CDR3 sequence reads: CASSELGTGNTEAFF. CDR3 DNA: TGTGCCAGCAGTGAGCTGGGGACAGGGAACACTGAAGCTTTCTTT.

The chain has TRBV9 and TRBJ1-2; 12 nucleotides match TRBD1. The CDR3 is 14 residues long. The J segment lost 5 bases and the V segment lost 5 bases, leaving 4 bases of the junction unmatched. Germline V gene data show CDR1 as SGDLS and CDR2 as YYNGEE. CDR3 bases: TGTGCCAGCAGGGGACAGGGGGCTTATTATGGCTACACCTTC. This gives the protein CASRGQGAYYGYTF.

The CDR3 spells CASSQLDTQYF. CDR3 nucleotides: TGTGCCAGCAGCCAACTTGATACGCAGTATTTT. The chain is built from TRBV3-1 (or the pseudogene TRBV3-2) and TRBJ2-3, with D unresolved. Trimming shortened V by 2 bases and J by 6 bases, and 3 bases separated the two germline ends. The CDR3 has 11 residues. Germline CDR1 is LGHDT and CDR2 is YNNKEL (reference sequence).

The V gene is TRBV5-4, the J gene TRBJ2-3, with 7 positions matching TRBD2. This CDR3 is built from 15 residues. The junction had 5 bases not matched to a gene; V was cut back by 4 bases and J by 0 bases. The V gene's germline CDR1 is SGHNT and CDR2 YYREEE (reference sequence). The CDR3 protein is CASSLPGGSTDTQYF. CDR3 DNA sequence: TGTGCCAGCAGCCTACCCGGGGGGAGCACAGATACGCAGTATTTT.

This sequence joins TRBV6-1 and TRBJ2-5; the match to TRBD2 covers 7 bases. Germline V gene data show CDR1 as MNHNS and CDR2 as SASEGT. The CDR3 totals 16 residues. Trimming cost V 2 bases and J 0 bases; bases outside gene matches: 6. The CDR3 sequence is CASSEQTGGNQETQYF. CDR3 DNA: TGTGCCAGCAGTGAACAGACGGGGGGAAACCAAGAGACCCAGTACTTC.

The V gene is TRBV4-2, the J gene TRBJ1-2; maybe TRBD1 (6 bases). V lost 0 bases and J 4 bases, leaving 15 bases between the germline ends. Germline V CDR1 and CDR2: LGHNA, YNFKEQ. CDR3 length: 16 residues. The chain's CDR3 is CASSQDGTTGGYGYTF. For the CDR3, the DNA is TGTGCCAGCAGCCAAGACGGCACGACAGGCGGCTATGGCTACACCTTC.

The CDR3: CASSPTPTADTEAFF. CDR3 sequence (DNA): TGTGCCAGCTCACCGACACCGACGGCCGACACTGAAGCTTTCTTT. This chain links TRBV18 with TRBJ1-1; D gene ambiguous. V gave up 3 bases and J gave up 3 bases, with 14 bases separating them. Germline lookup yields CDR1 KGHSH and CDR2 LQKENI. CDR3 length: 15 residues.

This chain joins TRBV7-3 and TRBJ1-2, with D perhaps matching TRBD1 (6 bases). The CDR3 spans 16 residues. Germline V gene lookup returns CDR1 SGHTA and CDR2 FQGTGA. The V end lost 4 bases, the J end lost 6 bases, and 21 bases lay between the germline ends. CDR3 loop: CASSSTPTKAGDGYTF. The CDR3 DNA is TGTGCCAGCAGCTCAACGCCGACTAAGGCAGGGGATGGCTACACCTTC.

In DNA form, the CDR3 reads TGTGCCAGCACCCACCAGGCACAGAACCAAGAGACCCAGTACTTC. It encodes CASTHQAQNQETQYF. The chain recombines TRBV7-2 with TRBJ2-5; D gene ambiguous. This CDR3 is 15 amino acids long. The V end was cut by 7 bases, the J end by 0 bases, with 15 bases between. Germline CDR1 is SGHTA and CDR2 is FQGNSA.

The chain uses TRBV15 and TRBJ2-1, with D possibly being TRBD1 (5 bases). The CDR3 covers 13 residues. From germline, CDR1 is LNHNV and CDR2 YYDKDF (reference sequence). Trimming pared 2 bases from V and 5 bases from J, leaving 7 bases between. This CDR3 reads CATSRLGDNEQFF. DNA for the CDR3: TGTGCCACCAGCAGACTAGGGGACAATGAGCAGTTCTTC.

This clone was detected only a few times. The chain carries TRBV19 and TRBJ1-2; 7 nucleotides line up with TRBD1. With 5 bases clipped from V and 3 bases from J, the junction kept 6 bases outside the gene matches. Germline CDR1 and CDR2: LNHDA and SQIVND (reference sequence). This CDR3 contains 14 residues. The CDR3 region is CASSWRGQDYGYTF. The CDR3 DNA reads TGTGCCAGTAGTTGGAGGGGGCAGGACTATGGCTACACCTTC. The whole variable domain, filled in from reference TRBV19 and TRBJ1-2, reads DGGITQSPKYLFRKEGQNVTLSCEQNLNHDAMYWYRQDPGQGLRLIYYSQIVNDFQKGDIAEGYSVSREKKESFPLTVTSAQKNPTAFYLCASSWRGQDYGYTFGSGTRLTVV.

The gene calls are TRBV3-1 (or the pseudogene TRBV3-2) and TRBJ1-2, with D possibly matching TRBD1 (6 bases). The CDR3 runs to 12 residues. CDR1 LGHDT and CDR2 YNNKEL come from the germline V gene (reference sequence). Trimming cost V 3 bases and J 14 bases, with 16 bases left between them. The CDR3 sequence is CASSQEQGPQTF. For the CDR3, the DNA is TGTGCCAGCAGCCAGGAACAGGGTCCCCAGACCTTC.